This is a list of T cell receptor beta chains from one sample in a study of T cell responses to AZD1222 COVID-19 vaccine. Sequenced by immunoSEQ multiplex PCR; TCRdb stores in-frame clones only, minus some. The sample records roughly 120,000 clones, 88% being singletons. The starting material was peripheral blood, obtained on day 0 of AZD1222 vaccination. The receptors here all came from an adult in good health. CDR3s include the opening cysteine and the closing phenylalanine or tryptophan. The D gene is left open where the match is weak. Not every row has a clone size; where given, it reads once, few, many or a size class.

>-|-|TRBV4-1|TRBJ2-7
TGCGCCAGCAGCCAAGAGTTTACAGGGTTAAACGAGCAGTACTTC
CASSQEFTGLNEQYF
>-|TRBD2|TRBV28|TRBJ2-1
TGTGCCAGCAGTTTAGGCGGGGGGCCCTACAATGAGCAGTTCTTC
CASSLGGGPYNEQFF
>-|-|TRBV4-1|TRBJ1-1
TGCGCCAGCAGCCAGAATCGAGGTGTGACGTTTACTGAAGCTTTCTTT
CASSQNRGVTFTEAFF
>-|-|TRBV4-3|TRBJ2-5
TGCGCCAGCAGCCAAGATGGCGGTCTCGGGGGGACCCAGTACTTC
CASSQDGGLGGTQYF
>-|TRBD1|TRBV7-9|TRBJ1-1
TGTGCCAGCAGCATCTCCGGGACAGGGGAGGCCACTGAAGCTTTCTTT
CASSISGTGEATEAFF
>-|-|TRBV4-3|TRBJ2-7
TGCGCCAGCAGCCACGCCGGGACGGCGATAAATGAGCAGTACTTC
CASSHAGTAINEQYF
>few|-|TRBV12-3/TRBV12-4|TRBJ1-5
TGTGCCAGCAGTCATGAAACCCAGCCCCAGCATTTT
CASSHETQPQHF
>-|-|TRBV18|TRBJ1-1
TGTGCCAGCTCACTTGGAGTGGGGGACACTGAAGCTTTCTTT
CASSLGVGDTEAFF
>-|-|TRBV6-2/TRBV6-3|TRBJ2-2
TGTGCCAGCAGTCTTAGATCTTCACTTATTAGGGGGACCGGGGAGCTGTTTTTT
CASSLRSSLIRGTGELFF
>-|-|TRBV6-5|TRBJ2-5
TGTGCCAGCAATCCAGGGACTGTTCAAGAGACCCAGTACTTC
CASNPGTVQETQYF
>-|-|TRBV11-2|TRBJ1-1
TGTGCCAGCACCCTTGTATACACTGAAGCTTTCTTT
CASTLVYTEAFF
>once|TRBD1|TRBV27|TRBJ1-2
TGTGCCAGCGGGTTTGCAGGGGGTAACTATGGCTACACCTTC
CASGFAGGNYGYTF
>-|TRBD1|TRBV6-5|TRBJ2-3
TGTGCCAGCAGCCGACAGGGATTTGTAGATACGCAGTATTTT
CASSRQGFVDTQYF
>once|TRBD2|TRBV6-5|TRBJ2-7
TGTGCCAGCAGTTCCCCGGGACTAGCGGGGGACCACGAGCAGTACTTC
CASSSPGLAGDHEQYF
>-|-|TRBV5-1|TRBJ2-7
TGCGCCAGCAGCCGTCAGTCCTACGAGCAGTACTTC
CASSRQSYEQYF
>-|-|TRBV12-3/TRBV12-4|TRBJ2-2
TGTGCCAGCAGTTTAGGTTATCCCGGGGAGCTGTTTTTT
CASSLGYPGELFF
>-|-|TRBV4-1|TRBJ2-1
TGCGCCAGCAGCCAAGAGTTTGACGACCCCTACAATGAGCAGTTCTTC
CASSQEFDDPYNEQFF
>-|-|TRBV27|TRBJ2-2
TGTGCCAGCAGTTTCGGGACAAACCCCGGGGAGCTGTTTTTT
CASSFGTNPGELFF
>-|-|TRBV7-2|TRBJ1-3
TGTGCCAGCAGCCTTCAGGGAGCAGGAAACACCATATATTTT
CASSLQGAGNTIYF
>-|-|TRBV11-3|TRBJ1-1
TGTGCCAGCAGCTGGACCGAACCGGGGATGAGGGCTTTCTTT
CASSWTEPGMRAFF
>-|TRBD1|TRBV6-2/TRBV6-3|TRBJ1-1
TGTGCCAGCAGTCCCCGACAGGGAGGAAGGAACACTGAAGCTTTCTTT
CASSPRQGGRNTEAFF
>once|-|TRBV2|TRBJ2-1
TGTGCCAGCAGCAAAATGGGGGCGAATTACAATGAGCAGTTCTTC
CASSKMGANYNEQFF
>-|-|TRBV2|TRBJ1-5
TGTGCCAGCGGCGGGATCGGGCCAGCGGTGCCCCAGCATTTT
CASGGIGPAVPQHF
>-|-|TRBV3-1/TRBV3-2|TRBJ1-6
TGTGCCAGCAGTCAAAACGGGGCAGACTATAATTCACCCCTCCACTTT
CASSQNGADYNSPLHF
>-|-|TRBV19|TRBJ2-1
TGTGCCAGTAGCCTCGTGGGGGTCTACAATGAGCAGTTCTTC
CASSLVGVYNEQFF
>-|-|TRBV6-2/TRBV6-3|TRBJ1-1
TGTGCCAGCAGTTACCCGCCCACTGAAGCTTTCTTT
CASSYPPTEAFF
>-|-|TRBV6-2/TRBV6-3|TRBJ1-2
TGTGCCAGCAGTAGACAGGATGGCTATGGCTACACCTTC
CASSRQDGYGYTF
>-|TRBD1|TRBV28|TRBJ1-4
TGTGCCAGCAGTTCGCCCCCCGGGACAGGCGGTGGAAAACTGTTTTTT
CASSSPPGTGGGKLFF
>-|-|TRBV4-1|TRBJ1-6
TGCGCCAGCAGCCAATTTTCACAGGGTTGGTCACCCCTCCACTTT
CASSQFSQGWSPLHF
>few|-|TRBV5-1|TRBJ1-5
TGCGCCAGCAGCCTGGAATACGGTAGCAATCAGCCCCAGCATTTT
CASSLEYGSNQPQHF
>-|-|TRBV28|TRBJ2-1
TGTGCCAGCAGTGACGGGGGAACCTACAATGAGCAGTTCTTC
CASSDGGTYNEQFF
>once|TRBD1|TRBV9|TRBJ2-2
TGTGCCAGCAGCAGAGATGGGACAGGAGCGAACACCGGGGAGCTGTTTTTT
CASSRDGTGANTGELFF
>-|-|TRBV5-1|TRBJ2-1
TGCGCCAGCAGCTTGGGGGATACCAATGAGCAGTTCTTC
CASSLGDTNEQFF
>-|TRBD1|TRBV25-1|TRBJ1-2
TGTGCCAGCAGTGATTCTCCAGGACAGGGGGAGAATGGCTACACCTTC
CASSDSPGQGENGYTF
>-|TRBD2|TRBV6-5|TRBJ2-2
TGTGCCAGCCGTCTAGCGGGGGCGCCGAGCGGGGAGCTGTTTTTT
CASRLAGAPSGELFF
>-|-|TRBV7-2|TRBJ1-5
TGTGCCAGCAGCTTAGTGGCAGGGAGCAATCAGCCCCAGCATTTT
CASSLVAGSNQPQHF
>-|TRBD1|TRBV24-1|TRBJ1-4
TGTGCCACCAGTGACTGGACAGGGTTTGGTGAAAAACTGTTTTTT
CATSDWTGFGEKLFF
>few|-|TRBV9|TRBJ1-2
TGTGCCAGCAGCGCCCGCTCAGGGGATCCCATCTATGGCTACACCTTC
CASSARSGDPIYGYTF
>-|-|TRBV5-1|TRBJ1-1
TGCGCCAGCAGCTTGGAACAGAACACTGAAGCTTTCTTT
CASSLEQNTEAFF
>-|-|TRBV6-1|TRBJ1-1
TGTGCCAGCAGTGACGGGGACTACACGAACACTGAAGCTTTCTTT
CASSDGDYTNTEAFF
>-|-|TRBV6-5|TRBJ1-3
TGTGCCAGCAGTCGCGTGAGCTCTGGAAACACCATATATTTT
CASSRVSSGNTIYF
>-|-|TRBV4-3|TRBJ2-5
TGCGCCAGCAGCCAAGAATGGGGAAGAGAGACCCAGTACTTC
CASSQEWGRETQYF
>-|-|TRBV11-1|TRBJ1-1
TGTGCCAGCGAAGAGGCTGGACGGGGGCATAACACTGAAGCTTTCTTT
CASEEAGRGHNTEAFF
>-|-|TRBV12-3/TRBV12-4|TRBJ2-5
TGTGCCAGCAGTTTATTTGAGACCCAGTACTTC
CASSLFETQYF
>-|TRBD1|TRBV7-9|TRBJ1-2
TGTGCCAGCAGCTTAACTGTGGGGACAGGGTCGCGCTACACCTTC
CASSLTVGTGSRYTF
>-|-|TRBV4-3|TRBJ1-1
TGCGCCAGCAGCCAAGATACCTGGACGGCCATGAACACTGAAGCTTTCTTT
CASSQDTWTAMNTEAFF
>once|-|TRBV7-6|TRBJ1-1
TGTGCCAGCAGCTTAGGCTCGGGCAACACTGAAGCTTTCTTT
CASSLGSGNTEAFF
>-|-|TRBV14|TRBJ1-1
TGTGCCAGCAGCCCGTTGGACGGGAACACTGAAGCTTTCTTT
CASSPLDGNTEAFF
>-|-|TRBV27|TRBJ1-1
TGTGCCAGCTGCATGCGGGAGGGGACTGAAGCTTTCTTT
CASCMREGTEAFF
>-|-|TRBV4-3|TRBJ1-2
TGCGCCAGCAGCCAAGAACCGGGTAATGGCTACACCTTC
CASSQEPGNGYTF
>-|-|TRBV13|TRBJ2-3
TGTGCCAGCAGCATCGGACAGAGCACAGATACGCAGTATTTT
CASSIGQSTDTQYF
>-|TRBD1|TRBV9|TRBJ2-3
TGTGCCAGCAGCGTAGGGGGACAGGGATCCGCAGATACGCAGTATTTT
CASSVGGQGSADTQYF
>-|TRBD1|TRBV5-1|TRBJ2-3
TGCGCCAGCAGCACCCGACAGGGGGCTGGAAATACGCAGTATTTT
CASSTRQGAGNTQYF
>-|-|TRBV13|TRBJ1-5
TGTGCCAGCAGCTCCCGACAGGTGCAGCCCCAGCATTTT
CASSSRQVQPQHF